This TCR beta chain derives from a study of blood T cell repertoires in COVID-19. This CDR3 is 15 amino acids long. The germline V gene has CDR1 MGHRA and CDR2 YSYEKL. Trimming took 4 bases from V and 4 from J; bases not matched to a gene: 7. Using immunoSEQ multiplex PCR, the repertoire was profiled, and TCRdb retains in-frame clones only, with some absent. The table records hundreds of thousands of clones, around 85% of them present only once. The specimen was PBMCs or T cells enriched from blood (not recorded which). The V gene is TRBV4-1, the J gene TRBJ1-2, with TRBD1 identical over 9 bases. The origin of this receptor is a woman aged 25 to 45 who had been exposed to COVID-19. DNA for the CDR3: TGCGCCAGCAGCCCGGGGGACAGGGTTTTCTATGGCTACACCTTC. This gives the protein CASSPGDRVFYGYTF.